These T cell receptor beta chains were read from a single sample in a study of shared clonotypes between healthy human individuals. Sequencing was performed with immunoSEQ multiplex PCR; in TCRdb, only in-frame clones are kept and a portion is missing. The sample shows about 2 million clones, about 95% of them seen only once. The sample taken for sequencing was naive CD8+ T cells sorted from blood. These receptors were obtained from a man aged 18 to 29 in good health. Each CDR3 is given with its conserved first and last residue. D genes are given only for firm matches. Some rows have no size entry. The others give once, few or many, or a class for an expanded clone.

v_call,clone_size,j_call,d_call,cdr3_nt,cdr3_aa
TRBV7-8,-,TRBJ1-1,-,TGTGCCAGCAGCCTCTGGGACGGCACTGAAGCTTTCTTT,CASSLWDGTEAFF
TRBV9,-,TRBJ1-1,TRBD1,TGTGCCAGCAGCCAGGGGGGAGGGACTGAAGCTTTCTTT,CASSQGGGTEAFF
TRBV19,once,TRBJ2-1,-,TGTGCCAGTGCCCCAGATTTCGGCTCCTACAATGAGCAGTTCTTC,CASAPDFGSYNEQFF
TRBV6-5,-,TRBJ2-1,-,TGTGCCAGTGCCGGGACGTTCTACAATGAGCAGTTCTTC,CASAGTFYNEQFF
TRBV27,-,TRBJ2-7,TRBD2,TGTGCCAGCAGTTCGTTATTGTCTGACGGCGGGAGGATCCACGAGCAGTACTTC,CASSSLLSDGGRIHEQYF
TRBV4-3,-,TRBJ2-1,-,TGCGCCAGCAGCCAAGTAGCCTACAATGAGCAGTTCTTC,CASSQVAYNEQFF
TRBV7-9,-,TRBJ2-7,TRBD2,TGTGCCAGCAGGGGAGCGGGAGAAGTCTACGAGCAGTACTTC,CASRGAGEVYEQYF
TRBV28,-,TRBJ2-1,TRBD2,TGTGCCAGCAGTCCCCTAGCGGCCTCCTACAATGAGCAGTTCTTC,CASSPLAASYNEQFF
TRBV9,-,TRBJ1-1,-,TGTGCCAGCAGCGTAACATTGGGGACTGAAGCTTTCTTT,CASSVTLGTEAFF
TRBV28,-,TRBJ2-5,TRBD2,TGTGCCAGCAGTGTAAGCGGGGCTTTTATCGAGACCCAGTACTTC,CASSVSGAFIETQYF
TRBV5-1,once,TRBJ1-1,-,TGCGCCAGCAGCTTGGTTTACGACATGAACACTGAAGCTTTCTTT,CASSLVYDMNTEAFF
TRBV29-1,-,TRBJ2-4,TRBD2,TGCAGCGTTGAAGGGGAGGGGCGAGGGACCCCTGGGGCCAAAAACATTCAGTACTTC,CSVEGEGRGTPGAKNIQYF
TRBV19,-,TRBJ1-1,-,TGTGCCAGTAGTACCGGGTGGGGGGCAGAGAACACTGAAGCTTTCTTT,CASSTGWGAENTEAFF
TRBV19,-,TRBJ2-1,-,TGTGCCACTGGGCTAGACTACAATGAGCAGTTCTTC,CATGLDYNEQFF
TRBV5-1,-,TRBJ2-5,TRBD2,TGCGCCAGCAGCCGTAGTCTAGCGGGAGTTTCTGAGACCCAGTACTTC,CASSRSLAGVSETQYF
TRBV7-2,-,TRBJ1-6,-,TGTGCCAGCAGCTCCCCGTATGAGGGGATCTATAATTCACCCCTCCACTTT,CASSSPYEGIYNSPLHF
TRBV5-1,-,TRBJ1-1,-,TGCGCCAGCAGCTTGGTAGGGGGAGGAGGCACTGAAGCTTTCTTT,CASSLVGGGGTEAFF